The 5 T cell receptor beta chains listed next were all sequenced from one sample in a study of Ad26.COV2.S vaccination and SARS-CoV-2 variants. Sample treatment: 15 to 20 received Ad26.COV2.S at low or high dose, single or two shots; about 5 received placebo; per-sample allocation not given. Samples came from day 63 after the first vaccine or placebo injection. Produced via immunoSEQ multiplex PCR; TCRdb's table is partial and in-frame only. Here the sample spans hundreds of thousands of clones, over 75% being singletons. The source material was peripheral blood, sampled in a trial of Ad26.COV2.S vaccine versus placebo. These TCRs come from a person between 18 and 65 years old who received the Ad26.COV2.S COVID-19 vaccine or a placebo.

The CDR3 sequence: CASSLFGRGLSYEQYF. The CDR3 nucleotides read TGTGCCAGCAGCTTGTTTGGCAGGGGGCTCTCCTACGAGCAGTACTTC. The chain couples TRBV5-8 to TRBJ2-7; 8 bases agree with TRBD1. CDR1 is SGHTS, CDR2 YDEGEE, per germline. The J segment lost 0 bases and the V segment lost 1 base, leaving 6 bases of the junction unmatched. CDR3 length: 16 amino acids.

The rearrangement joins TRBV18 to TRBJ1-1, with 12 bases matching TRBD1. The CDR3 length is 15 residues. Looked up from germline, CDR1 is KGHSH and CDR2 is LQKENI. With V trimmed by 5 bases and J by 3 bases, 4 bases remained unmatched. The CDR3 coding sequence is TGTGCCAGCTCAGCCCGGGACAGGGGGCACACTGAAGCTTTCTTT. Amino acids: CASSARDRGHTEAFF.

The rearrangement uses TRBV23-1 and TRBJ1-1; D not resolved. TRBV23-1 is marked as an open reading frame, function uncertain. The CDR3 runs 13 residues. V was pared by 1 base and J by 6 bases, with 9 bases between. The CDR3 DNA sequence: TGCGCCAGCAGTCAATGCCGTATCGCTGAAGCTTTCTTT. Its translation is CASSQCRIAEAFF.

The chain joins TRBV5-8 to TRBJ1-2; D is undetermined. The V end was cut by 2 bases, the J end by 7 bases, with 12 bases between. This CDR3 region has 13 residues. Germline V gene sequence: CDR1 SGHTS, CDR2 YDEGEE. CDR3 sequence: CASSLGQEAGYTF. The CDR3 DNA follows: TGTGCCAGCAGCTTAGGGCAGGAGGCTGGCTACACCTTC.

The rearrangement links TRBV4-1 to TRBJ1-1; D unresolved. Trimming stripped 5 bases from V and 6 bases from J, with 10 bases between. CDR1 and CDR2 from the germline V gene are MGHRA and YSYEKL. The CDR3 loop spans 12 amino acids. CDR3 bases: TGCGCCAGCAGCACTGGACTCTCTGAAGCTTTCTTT. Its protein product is CASSTGLSEAFF.